The 16 T cell receptor beta chains listed next were all sequenced from one sample in a study of cytomegalovirus exposure and HLA in healthy donors. PCR amplification relied on 60 Vbeta primers (plus 13 Jbeta primers). Libraries were prepared by immunoSEQ multiplex PCR; TCRdb keeps only in-frame clonotypes and omits some of them. In the table there are approximately 100,000 clones, over 50% of which are singletons. Sequencing was carried out using PBMCs. These receptors all come from a man under 40 in good health and CMV-seronegative.

The rearrangement links TRBV7-2 to TRBJ2-1, with D possibly being TRBD2 (7 bases). The V and J ends lost 1 base and 0 bases respectively, with 10 bases between them. The germline CDR1 and CDR2 sequences are SGHTA and FQGNSA. There are 16 residues in the CDR3. CDR3 nucleotides: TGTGCCAGCAGCTTAGTGGCGGGGGCCTCCTACAATGAGCAGTTCTTC. Translated, it gives CASSLVAGASYNEQFF.

With respect to this clone: Other nucleotide sequences in the sample specify the same CDR3. V and J are TRBV6-1 and TRBJ1-2; 8 bases are a match to TRBD1. Germline V gives CDR1 MNHNS, CDR2 SASEGT. The V segment lost 7 bases and the J segment 2 bases; nucleotides outside the gene matches: 3. CDR3 length equals 13 residues. The CDR3 protein is CASTRQGNYGYTF. CDR3 bases: TGTGCCAGCACGAGACAGGGGAACTATGGCTACACCTTC.

The gene calls are TRBV6-5 and TRBJ2-7; 8 positions match TRBD2. Germline V gene sequence: CDR1 MNHEY, CDR2 SVGAGI. The CDR3 is 14 residues long. V trimming: 5 bases; J trimming: 1 base; junction bases outside the gene matches: 4. CDR3 nucleotides: TGTGCCAGCAGTCGAACTAGCGGTTCCTACGAGCAGTACTTC. Translation: CASSRTSGSYEQYF.

The chain combines TRBV5-1 with TRBJ1-1, with 8 nucleotides matching TRBD1. This CDR3 comprises 13 residues. In germline, CDR1 is SGHRS, CDR2 YFSETQ. With 3 bases clipped from V and 4 bases from J, the junction kept 2 bases outside the gene matches. The CDR3 loop reads CASSSTGGTEAFF. The CDR3 DNA reads TGCGCCAGCAGCTCAACAGGGGGCACTGAAGCTTTCTTT.

This clone was observed a handful of times. The CDR3 protein is CASSPLLRDSYGYTF. CDR3 nucleotide sequence: TGTGCCAGCAGCCCGCTTCTAAGGGACAGCTATGGCTACACCTTC. V and J are TRBV11-2 and TRBJ1-2, with 7 bases fitting TRBD1. The CDR3 is made up of 15 amino acids. After removal of 5 bases from V and 4 bases from J, the junction contained 10 bases not matched to a gene. Germline values: CDR1 SGHAT, CDR2 FQNNGV.

This chain connects TRBV15 to TRBJ2-7, with a weak D call TRBD2 (6 bases). The V end was cut by 8 bases, the J end by 2 bases, with 13 bases between. The germline CDR1 and CDR2 sequences are LNHNV and YYDKDF (reference sequence). There are 13 residues in the CDR3. The CDR3: CATATGGAYEQYF. The CDR3 DNA reads TGTGCCACCGCCACAGGAGGGGCCTACGAGCAGTACTTC.

The rearrangement joins TRBV30 to TRBJ2-7; TRBD1 matches at 8 bases. V trimming: 2 bases; J trimming: 7 bases; junction bases outside the gene matches: 7. CDR3 length: 13 residues. Germline CDR1 is GTSNPN and CDR2 is SVGIG (reference sequence). In DNA form, the CDR3 reads TGTGCCTGGAGTAGAGGACAGGGTCGGGAGCAGTACTTC. Translation gives CAWSRGQGREQYF.

The rearrangement uses TRBV14 and TRBJ2-7; TRBD1 might be the D (6 bases). V lost 2 bases to trimming and J lost 12 bases, with 23 bases between them. The CDR3 contains 15 residues. Germline-derived CDR1 and CDR2 are SGHDN and FVKESK. CDR3 region: CASSQTPGHQLVRYF. In nucleotides, the CDR3 is TGTGCCAGCAGCCAAACACCGGGACACCAATTAGTCCGGTACTTC.

The chain combines TRBV29-1 with TRBJ1-4; D is uncertain. The CDR3 length is 12 residues. The V end was cut by 4 bases, the J end by 8 bases, with 11 bases between. CDR1 SQVTM and CDR2 ANQGSEA come from the germline V gene. This CDR3 reads CSVVLRGEKLFF. CDR3 DNA: TGCAGCGTTGTACTAAGAGGGGAAAAACTGTTTTTT. Full variable domain (outside the CDR3, taken from reference TRBV29-1 and TRBJ1-4): SAVISQKPSRDICQRGTSLTIQCQVDSQVTMMFWYRQQPGQSLTLIATANQGSEATYESGFVIDKFPISRPNLTFSTLTVSNMSPEDSSIYLCSVVLRGEKLFFGSGTQLSVL.

Worth noting for this clone: The identical CDR3 is also encoded by other nucleotide sequences in the sample. The rearrangement uses TRBV7-3 and TRBJ2-6, with unresolved D. Trimming took off 3 bases at V and 0 bases at J, with 3 bases between the two ends. From germline, CDR1 is SGHTA and CDR2 FQGTGA. The CDR3 is 14 residues long. The CDR3 DNA is TGTGCCAGCAGCTTTAACTCTGGGGCCAACGTCCTGACTTTC. It specifies CASSFNSGANVLTF.

The rearrangement joins TRBV28 to TRBJ2-7; 10 bases are shared with TRBD1. Germline loops: CDR1 MDHEN, CDR2 SYDVKM. The CDR3 runs to 15 residues. V shed 5 bases, J shed 7 bases, and the junction held 11 bases outside the gene matches. The CDR3 coding sequence is TGTGCCAGCAGTCTAAACGACAGGGGGCGCTTAGAGCAGTACTTC. It yields the protein CASSLNDRGRLEQYF.

The genes are TRBV25-1 and TRBJ2-7; possible D gene TRBD2, 6 bases. Per germline, CDR1 MGHDK and CDR2 SYGVNS. The CDR3 totals 12 residues. V was pared by 8 bases and J by 9 bases, with 17 bases between. For the CDR3, the DNA is TGTGCCAGCGGGGCCGGGAGAGGGAGGCAGTACTTC. It encodes CASGAGRGRQYF.

This CDR3 reads CASSYSGGLGHNSPLHF. DNA of the CDR3: TGTGCCAGCAGCTACTCCGGGGGACTTGGGCATAATTCACCCCTCCACTTT. The V and J genes are TRBV5-8 and TRBJ1-6; D is perhaps TRBD1 (5 bases). Germline V gene data show CDR1 as SGHTS and CDR2 as YDEGEE. Between the trimmed V and J ends, which lost 3 bases and 5 bases, there was a span of 18 bases. This CDR3 has 17 residues. Complete variable domain (other parts from reference TRBV5-8 and TRBJ1-6): EAGVTQSPTHLIKTRGQQATLRCSPISGHTSVYWYQQALGLGLQFLLWYDEGEERNRGNFPPRFSGRQFPNYSSELNVNALELEDSALYLCASSYSGGLGHNSPLHFGNGTRLTVT.

This clone was found a few times. The junction does not match germline at one end; this may be a read error. The gene calls are TRBV7-7 and TRBJ1-6, with D possibly being TRBD1 (5 bases). In germline, CDR1 is SSHAT, CDR2 FNYEAQ (reference sequence). The CDR3 has 14 residues. CDR3: CASSLAGGGSPLHF. Written as DNA, the CDR3 is TGTGCTAGCAGCTTAGCCGGGGGGGGTTCACCCCTCCACTTT.

The V and J genes are TRBV9 and TRBJ2-3; D remains ambiguous. The CDR3 is made up of 14 amino acids. With 0 bases removed from V and 4 bases from J, the gap between germline ends came to 9 bases. CDR1 SGDLS and CDR2 YYNGEE come from the germline V gene. As DNA, the CDR3 is TGTGCCAGCAGCGTAGAGCCTTTTCCAGATACGCAGTATTTT. This codes for CASSVEPFPDTQYF.

The V call is TRBV5-5, the J call TRBJ1-2; possibly TRBD1 for D (6 bases). The CDR3 is made up of 17 amino acids. Germline V gene sequence: CDR1 SGHKS, CDR2 YYEKEE (reference sequence). V lost 2 bases and J 0 bases, leaving 17 bases between the germline ends. CDR3 DNA sequence: TGTGCCAGCAGCTTTCTCGCGACAGGATACACTAACTATGGCTACACCTTC. It is translated as CASSFLATGYTNYGYTF.